The sequence of this T cell receptor (beta chain) was determined in a study of blood T cells in healthy people across ages. V lost 3 bases and J 0 bases, leaving 10 bases between the germline ends. This CDR3 has 15 amino acids. Germline loops: CDR1 KGHSH, CDR2 LQKENI. This clonotype was detected a few times. The antigen is undetermined. Together with a sample-barcoded 5' primer, a J-beta primer mix was included in a second PCR lasting about 6 to 12 cycles. TCRdb reprocessed the 5' RACE reads with MiXCR, giving one entry per CDR3 protein. The sample lists about a million distinct CDR3 sequences; about 48% were seen once. Study-wide results and limits: Getting older went along with TCR beta diversity per million T cells dropping roughly linearly.

This receptor was taken from a man under 40 in good health. Sequencing was carried out using blood. The V call is TRBV18, the J call TRBJ2-3; D uncertain. The CDR3 nucleotides read TGTGCCAGCTCACCGAGTTTATCTAGCACAGATACGCAGTATTTT. Translation gives CASSPSLSSTDTQYF.